Listed here are 31 T cell receptor beta chains from one sample, sequenced in a study of identical twins. TCRdb reprocessed the 5' RACE reads via MiXCR and lists one record per CDR3 protein. The sample holds 400,000 to 650,000 distinct CDR3 sequences, less than 25% seen once. This sample was shared with a second study, whose subject was T cells expressing NK-cell markers.

The specimen sequenced was CD4+ T cells sorted from blood. The receptors were sampled from a woman younger than 30 in good health.

J is TRBJ2-7 and V is TRBV5-1; D perhaps matches TRBD1 (6 bases). The CDR3 extends over 16 amino acids. Trimming cost V 4 bases and J 0 bases, with 17 bases left between them. Germline V gene sequence: CDR1 SGHRS, CDR2 YFSETQ. CDR3 sequence (DNA): TGCGCCAGCAGCGCTACGAGAGGGGGAGACTCCTACGAGCAGTACTTC. Translated: CASSATRGGDSYEQYF.

This clonotype was counted a few times. The V gene is TRBV7-2, the J gene TRBJ2-6; no clear D gene. This CDR3 is built from 16 residues. V was shortened by 7 bases and J by 0 bases, with 13 bases between the two germline ends. Germline lookup yields CDR1 SGHTA and CDR2 FQGNSA. As DNA, the CDR3 is TGTGCCAGCAAGGGCACCCGGATCTCTGGGGCCAACGTCCTGACTTTC. This translates into CASKGTRISGANVLTF.

This clonotype appeared a few times. The chain carries TRBV10-3 and TRBJ1-1; D is uncertain. Germline V gene lookup returns CDR1 ENHRY and CDR2 SYGVKD. The CDR3 runs 14 residues. The germline V and J ends were trimmed by 0 bases and 0 bases, with 5 bases remaining between them. The CDR3 region is CAISESRMNTEAFF. The CDR3 DNA reads as TGTGCCATCAGTGAGTCCCGGATGAACACTGAAGCTTTCTTT.

CDR3: CSAYTGKTAGELFF. Here the CDR3 DNA reads TGCAGTGCTTATACAGGGAAAACGGCCGGGGAGCTGTTTTTT. V and J are TRBV20-1 and TRBJ2-2; maybe TRBD1 (6 bases). This CDR3 has 14 residues. The V end was cut by 5 bases, the J end by 6 bases, with 16 bases between. CDR1 DFQATT and CDR2 SNEGSKA come from the germline V gene (reference sequence).

This clonotype was picked up a small number of times. The chain uses TRBV10-3 and TRBJ2-3, with 9 bases matching TRBD1. This CDR3 has 16 amino acids. Germline lookup yields CDR1 ENHRY and CDR2 SYGVKD. J lost 2 bases, V lost 6 bases, and 9 bases had no gene match. The CDR3 region has the DNA TGTGCCATCAGCCGAGGGACAGGGATTGACACAGATACGCAGTATTTT. This translates into CAISRGTGIDTDTQYF.

The rearrangement joins TRBV29-1 to TRBJ2-3; no clear D gene. The CDR3 has 12 amino acids. Germline V gene lookup returns CDR1 SQVTM and CDR2 ANQGSEA. V was pared by 4 bases and J by 2 bases, with 7 bases between. Here the CDR3 reads CSVVRDTDTQYF. In nucleotides, the CDR3 is TGCAGCGTTGTTAGGGACACAGATACGCAGTATTTT.

This clonotype was counted between two and nine times. The rearrangement links TRBV11-2 to TRBJ2-1, with TRBD2 matching over 10 bases. V lost 2 bases and J lost 7; bases outside the gene matches: 11. This CDR3 is built from 17 residues. Germline values: CDR1 SGHAT, CDR2 FQNNGV. CDR3 region: CASSLRSGSSGSNEQFF. The CDR3 DNA sequence: TGTGCCAGCAGCTTACGTTCGGGGTCTAGCGGGAGTAATGAGCAGTTCTTC. Full variable domain (remainder filled in from reference TRBV11-2 and TRBJ2-1): EAGVAQSPRYKIIEKRQSVAFWCNPISGHATLYWYQQILGQGPKLLIQFQNNGVVDDSQLPKDRFSAERLKGVDSTLKIQPAKLEDSAVYLCASSLRSGSSGSNEQFFGPGTRLTVL.

This clonotype was seen only a few times. This sequence joins TRBV5-8 and TRBJ2-2; a possible D gene is TRBD2 (5 bases). Germline V lookup: CDR1 SGHTS, CDR2 YDEGEE. Trimming took 4 bases from V and 6 from J, leaving 16 bases between them. This CDR3 contains 15 residues. CDR3 amino acids: CASSPVGLTAGELFF. CDR3 DNA: TGTGCCAGCAGCCCTGTCGGACTCACGGCCGGGGAGCTGTTTTTT.

This sequence joins TRBV6-5 and TRBJ2-7; 10 bases align to TRBD1. Germline CDR1 MNHEY, CDR2 SVGAGI. CDR3 size: 15 residues. The V segment lost 4 bases and the J segment 2 bases; nucleotides outside the gene matches: 5. The CDR3 coding sequence is TGTGCCAGCAGTTCAAGGGACAGGGGAGCCTACGAGCAGTACTTC. This codes for CASSSRDRGAYEQYF.

This clonotype was recorded at least ten times. This chain connects TRBV7-8 to TRBJ2-7; TRBD1 aligns across 7 bases. Per germline, CDR1 SGHVS and CDR2 FQNEAQ. The V gene end was trimmed by 4 bases and the J gene end by 3 bases; junction bases not matched to a gene: 12. This CDR3 has 16 amino acids. Here the CDR3 DNA reads TGTGCCAGCAGCTCCACCCCCGGGACAGCCTTCTACGAGCAGTACTTC. It is translated as CASSSTPGTAFYEQYF.

The chain uses TRBV19 and TRBJ2-3; no clear D. This CDR3 has 15 residues. Germline CDR1 reads LNHDA; CDR2 reads SQIVND (reference sequence). V lost 6 bases to trimming and J lost 0 bases, with 13 bases between them. DNA of the CDR3: TGTGCCAGTAGCCCACAGCAGACCAGCACAGATACGCAGTATTTT. As protein: CASSPQQTSTDTQYF.

This clonotype showed up just a few times. The V call is TRBV11-2, the J call TRBJ1-3; TRBD1 is a possible D gene (5 bases). The CDR3 sequence is 15 residues long. Trimming left V 3 bases short and J 4 bases short, with 13 bases between. The V gene's germline CDR1 is SGHAT and CDR2 FQNNGV. DNA for the CDR3: TGTGCCAGCAGCTTCCTCAGGGTAGCCGGAAACACCATATATTTT. Translated: CASSFLRVAGNTIYF. Filled out from reference TRBV11-2 and TRBJ1-3, the complete variable domain reads EAGVAQSPRYKIIEKRQSVAFWCNPISGHATLYWYQQILGQGPKLLIQFQNNGVVDDSQLPKDRFSAERLKGVDSTLKIQPAKLEDSAVYLCASSFLRVAGNTIYFGEGSWLTVV.

The rearrangement links TRBV6-2 or TRBV6-3 to TRBJ1-6; perhaps TRBD1 as D (6 bases). Trimming cost V 6 bases and J 9 bases, with 15 bases left between them. Germline CDR1 reads MNHEY; CDR2 reads SVGEGT. This CDR3 is 14 amino acids long. The CDR3 reads CASSPGQMASPLHF. CDR3 bases: TGTGCCAGCAGCCCGGGACAAATGGCTTCACCCCTCCACTTT.

J is TRBJ2-2 and V is TRBV28, with 9 positions matching TRBD2. The CDR3 sequence is 14 residues long. Germline CDR1 MDHEN, CDR2 SYDVKM. V was pared by 6 bases and J by 9 bases, with 8 bases of the junction left unmatched. The CDR3 here is CASRGVAGARELFF. CDR3 sequence (DNA): TGTGCCAGCAGGGGCGTAGCGGGAGCCCGGGAGCTGTTTTTT.

There are many counts of this clonotype. The chain is built from TRBV20-1 and TRBJ2-1; TRBD2 matches at 12 bases. The CDR3 is 13 residues long. The germline V gene encodes CDR1 DFQATT and CDR2 SNEGSKA (reference sequence). Trimming cost V 4 bases and J 9 bases; bases outside gene matches: 4. In nucleotides, the CDR3 is TGCAGTGCTACGCTAGCGGGGGGGCGTGAGCAGTTCTTC. Protein: CSATLAGGREQFF.

This clonotype was observed a few times. V is TRBV7-8 and J is TRBJ1-2; unclear D gene. CDR3 length: 13 residues. Germline loops: CDR1 SGHVS, CDR2 FQNEAQ. Trimming left V 4 bases short and J 7 bases short, with 13 bases between. The CDR3 DNA follows: TGTGCCAGCAGCTCCAATCTGTCTGGTGGCTACACCTTC. Protein product: CASSSNLSGGYTF.

This clonotype appeared a few times. CDR3 nucleotide sequence: TGTGCCAGCAGCTTAAGCGGGGGGGGATCAGATACGCAGTATTTT. Translated, it gives CASSLSGGGSDTQYF. The V gene is TRBV7-3, the J gene TRBJ2-3; TRBD2 matches at 9 bases. CDR1 and CDR2 from the germline V gene are SGHTA and FQGTGA. The CDR3 length is 15 residues. The V gene end was trimmed by 1 base and the J gene end by 4 bases; junction bases not matched to a gene: 3.

The chain uses TRBV4-2 and TRBJ2-1; D perhaps matches TRBD2 (6 bases). V dropped 1 base and J dropped 7 bases, with 14 bases sitting between them. The CDR3 has 15 residues. CDR1 is LGHNA and CDR2 is YNFKEQ in the germline V gene. The CDR3 reads CASSQVPGAGNEQFF. The DNA for the CDR3 is TGTGCCAGCAGCCAAGTTCCGGGAGCAGGTAATGAGCAGTTCTTC.

The sample holds a few counts of this clonotype. The rearrangement links TRBV6-2 or TRBV6-3 to TRBJ2-3; D may be TRBD2 (5 bases). Germline V CDR1 and CDR2: MNHEY, SVGEGT. Trimming left V 7 bases short and J 5 bases short, with 13 bases between. This CDR3 comprises 13 residues. This chain's CDR3 is CASKTGFGDTQYF. DNA of the CDR3: TGTGCCAGCAAGACGGGGTTCGGAGATACGCAGTATTTT.

The chain is built from TRBV5-1 and TRBJ1-2; D is possibly TRBD1 (5 bases). The CDR3 covers 14 residues. Trimming pared 1 base from V and 1 base from J, leaving 8 bases between. Per the germline V gene, CDR1 is SGHRS and CDR2 is YFSETQ. CDR3 loop: CASSLLDSNYGYTF. CDR3 DNA sequence: TGCGCCAGCAGCTTGCTAGACAGTAACTATGGCTACACCTTC.

This clonotype was seen a handful of times. The rearrangement links TRBV6-5 to TRBJ2-7; 7 bases map to TRBD1. Germline CDR1 is MNHEY and CDR2 is SVGAGI. Trimming cost V 4 bases and J 0 bases; bases outside gene matches: 15. The CDR3 extends over 18 amino acids. The CDR3 DNA sequence: TGTGCCAGCAGTTCATATCCTGCAGGGACAGTTAACTCCTACGAGCAGTACTTC. It specifies CASSSYPAGTVNSYEQYF.

This chain connects TRBV5-1 to TRBJ2-7; D is unresolved. Per germline, CDR1 SGHRS and CDR2 YFSETQ. There are 15 residues in the CDR3. V dropped 1 base and J dropped 3 bases, with 14 bases sitting between them. CDR3 sequence: CASSLTPAPIYEQYF. DNA for the CDR3: TGCGCCAGCAGCTTGACCCCGGCTCCGATCTACGAGCAGTACTTC.

The chain recombines TRBV20-1 with TRBJ1-5; 10 positions match TRBD1. Germline V gene data show CDR1 as DFQATT and CDR2 as SNEGSKA (reference sequence). The J segment lost 1 base and the V segment lost 0 bases, leaving 6 bases of the junction unmatched. The CDR3 runs to 17 residues. The CDR3 protein is CSARDATGGWSNQPQHF. CDR3 nucleotide sequence: TGCAGTGCTAGAGATGCGACAGGGGGCTGGAGCAATCAGCCCCAGCATTTT.

A single count supports this clonotype. This rearrangement joins TRBV7-8 to TRBJ2-1, with TRBD1 matching over 9 bases. V was pared by 4 bases and J by 1 base, with 5 bases of the junction left unmatched. The CDR3 loop spans 16 amino acids. Germline loops: CDR1 SGHVS, CDR2 FQNEAQ. CDR3 in DNA: TGTGCCAGCAGCTGGGGACAGGGCCTATCCTACAATGAGCAGTTCTTC. Its translation: CASSWGQGLSYNEQFF.

The chain uses TRBV18 and TRBJ2-1; possible D gene TRBD2, 5 bases. The CDR3 covers 13 residues. Germline CDR1 reads KGHSH; CDR2 reads LQKENI. V was clipped by 3 bases and J by 8 bases, with 11 bases between them. The CDR3 is CASSPTTSHEQFF. CDR3 in DNA: TGTGCCAGCTCACCGACTACCTCCCATGAGCAGTTCTTC.

The V gene is TRBV11-3, the J gene TRBJ2-4, with D perhaps assigned TRBD1 or TRBD2 (6 bases each). Germline loops: CDR1 SGHNT, CDR2 YENEEA. Trimming shortened V by 1 base and J by 0 bases, and 10 bases separated the two germline ends. The CDR3 runs to 16 residues. The CDR3 nucleotides read TGTGCCAGCAGCTTAGGGGGGGCCCTAGCCAAAAACATTCAGTACTTC. Its protein product is CASSLGGALAKNIQYF. Combining the CDR3 with reference TRBV11-3 and TRBJ2-4 gives the whole variable domain EAGVVQSPRYKIIEKKQPVAFWCNPISGHNTLYWYLQNLGQGPELLIRYENEEAVDDSQLPKDRFSAERLKGVDSTLKIQPAELGDSAVYLCASSLGGALAKNIQYFGAGTRLSVL.

In its sample, this clonotype was seen a few times. The J gene is TRBJ2-7, the V gene TRBV20-1, with D perhaps TRBD1 (5 bases). Per germline, CDR1 DFQATT and CDR2 SNEGSKA (reference sequence). CDR3 length equals 12 residues. V lost 3 bases and J lost 3, with 9 bases in between. CDR3 sequence reads: CSASVQDYEQYF. CDR3 in DNA: TGCAGTGCTAGTGTACAGGACTACGAGCAGTACTTC.

The V and J genes are TRBV13 and TRBJ2-3, with 9 bases matching TRBD1. CDR3 length equals 16 residues. V gave up 0 bases and J gave up 1 base; unmatched junction bases: 2. Germline CDR1 is PRHDT and CDR2 is FYEKMQ (reference sequence). Here the CDR3 reads CASSLGDRGGTDTQYF. The CDR3 nucleotides read TGTGCCAGCAGCTTAGGGGACAGGGGCGGCACAGATACGCAGTATTTT. The variable domain in full, completed from reference TRBV13 and TRBJ2-3, reads AAGVIQSPRHLIKEKRETATLKCYPIPRHDTVYWYQQGPGQDPQFLISFYEKMQSDKGSIPDRFSAQQFSDYHSELNMSSLELGDSALYFCASSLGDRGGTDTQYFGPGTRLTVL.

In its sample, this clonotype was seen a few times. The V and J genes are TRBV7-2 and TRBJ2-3; 7 bases are a match to TRBD1. The V gene's germline CDR1 is SGHTA and CDR2 FQGNSA. The CDR3 is 15 residues long. Trimming at V came to 5 bases and at J to 2 bases, leaving 7 bases not matched to a gene. The CDR3 sequence: CASSPTGFVTDTQYF. CDR3 in DNA: TGTGCCAGCAGCCCGACAGGGTTTGTCACAGATACGCAGTATTTT.

In this sample, this clonotype turned up a few times. The V gene is TRBV7-2, the J gene TRBJ2-6; D gene ambiguous. CDR3 size: 23 residues. CDR1 and CDR2 from the germline V gene are SGHTA and FQGNSA. V gave up 2 bases and J gave up 0 bases, with 29 bases separating them. CDR3 bases: TGTGCCAGCAGCTTATTCCGTTCACTTCGCCCAGCTGGGGATCCCTCTGGGGCCAACGTCCTGACTTTC. Its protein is CASSLFRSLRPAGDPSGANVLTF. Full variable domain (outside the CDR3, taken from reference TRBV7-2 and TRBJ2-6): GAGVSQSPSNKVTEKGKDVELRCDPISGHTALYWYRQSLGQGLEFLIYFQGNSAPDKSGLPSDRFSAERTGGSVSTLTIQRTQQEDSAVYLCASSLFRSLRPAGDPSGANVLTFGAGSRLTVL.

This clonotype has a handful of counts. The chain employs TRBV28 and TRBJ2-3; D uncertain. There are 13 residues in the CDR3. CDR1 is MDHEN and CDR2 is SYDVKM in the germline V gene. Trimming pared 6 bases from V and 2 bases from J, leaving 9 bases between. The CDR3 is CASSRADTDTQYF. CDR3 coding DNA: TGTGCCAGCAGCCGCGCAGACACAGATACGCAGTATTTT. The entire variable domain, with the rest obtained from reference TRBV28 and TRBJ2-3, is as follows: DVKVTQSSRYLVKRTGEKVFLECVQDMDHENMFWYRQDPGLGLRLIYFSYDVKMKEKGDIPEGYSVSREKKERFSLILESASTNQTSMYLCASSRADTDTQYFGPGTRLTVL.